The 15 T cell receptor beta chains listed next were all sequenced from one sample in a study of Ad26.COV2.S vaccination and SARS-CoV-2 variants. Sequenced by immunoSEQ multiplex PCR; TCRdb stores in-frame clones only, minus some. The sample contains hundreds of thousands of clones, over 75% of which appear only once. Treatment in this sample: approximately 18 received Ad26.COV2.S at low or high dose, single or two shots; 5 received placebo; per-sample allocation not given. Sampling occurred on day 63 after the first vaccine or placebo injection. This specimen consisted of peripheral blood, obtained in a trial of Ad26.COV2.S vaccine versus placebo. These receptors originate from a person between 18 and 65 years old who received the Ad26.COV2.S COVID-19 vaccine or a placebo.

This sequence joins TRBV27 and TRBJ1-5; 8 bases match TRBD1. The germline V gene encodes CDR1 MNHEY and CDR2 SMNVEV (reference sequence). The CDR3 is made up of 14 amino acids. With V trimmed by 8 bases and J by 3 bases, 6 bases remained unmatched. The CDR3 sequence is CASGRTGHNQPQHF. The DNA for the CDR3 is TGTGCCAGCGGAAGGACAGGGCACAATCAGCCCCAGCATTTT.

The chain has TRBV11-2 and TRBJ2-1; TRBD2 agrees at 11 bases. CDR1 and CDR2 from the germline V gene are SGHAT and FQNNGV. The CDR3 loop spans 17 amino acids. Losses at the gene ends were 7 bases for V and 1 base for J; bases not matched to a gene: 9. DNA for the CDR3: TGTGCCAGCAAGCCAGGGACTAGCGGTCCTTCCTACAATGAGCAGTTCTTC. This translates into CASKPGTSGPSYNEQFF.

CDR3 in amino acids: CASSMGGGPYNEQFF. The CDR3 nucleotides are TGTGCCAGTAGTATGGGGGGGGGCCCCTACAATGAGCAGTTCTTC. The chain employs TRBV19 and TRBJ2-1, with D tentatively TRBD2 (7 bases). The V end lost 3 bases, the J end lost 2 bases, and 11 bases lay between the germline ends. CDR1 and CDR2 (germline): LNHDA, SQIVND (reference sequence). This CDR3 comprises 15 residues. The variable domain in full, with the rest retrieved from reference TRBV19 and TRBJ2-1, is DGGITQSPKYLFRKEGQNVTLSCEQNLNHDAMYWYRQDPGQGLRLIYYSQIVNDFQKGDIAEGYSVSREKKESFPLTVTSAQKNPTAFYLCASSMGGGPYNEQFFGPGTRLTVL.

V gene TRBV6-5 combines with J gene TRBJ2-2; possible D gene TRBD2, 7 bases. CDR3 length equals 15 residues. Germline V gene lookup returns CDR1 MNHEY and CDR2 SVGAGI. V gave up 7 bases and J gave up 5 bases, with 17 bases separating them. The chain's CDR3 is CASTEGGGRTGELFF. CDR3 coding DNA: TGTGCCAGCACCGAGGGGGGGGGCAGGACCGGGGAGCTGTTTTTT.

The V call is TRBV7-9, the J call TRBJ2-2; the D call may be TRBD1 or TRBD2 (6 bases each). The CDR3 length is 16 residues. In germline, CDR1 is SEHNR, CDR2 FQNEAQ (reference sequence). V was cut by 5 bases and J by 2 bases, with 15 bases left in between. CDR3 residues: CASSAGSGANTGELFF. The CDR3 coding sequence is TGTGCCAGCAGCGCCGGATCGGGGGCCAACACCGGGGAGCTGTTTTTT. The full variable domain, rest sourced from reference TRBV7-9 and TRBJ2-2, is DTGVSQNPRHKITKRGQNVTFRCDPISEHNRLYWYRQTLGQGPEFLTYFQNEAQLEKSRLLSDRFSAERPKGSFSTLEIQRTEQGDSAMYLCASSAGSGANTGELFFGEGSRLTVL.

This clone was detected a few times. V and J are TRBV5-5 and TRBJ1-6; 10 bases map to TRBD1. Germline V gene lookup returns CDR1 SGHKS and CDR2 YYEKEE (reference sequence). The CDR3 has 18 residues. J gave up 0 bases and V 4 bases, and 7 bases lay outside the gene matches. In nucleotides, the CDR3 is TGTGCCAGCAGCGGTGGACAGGGGGGATACTCCTATAATTCACCCCTCCACTTT. Translating gives CASSGGQGGYSYNSPLHF.

The rearrangement links TRBV6-2 or TRBV6-3 to TRBJ2-4, with TRBD1 identical over 7 bases. Trimming cost V 6 bases and J 3 bases; bases outside gene matches: 5. The CDR3 consists of 14 residues. Germline CDR1 and CDR2: MNHEY and SVGEGT. The CDR3 DNA sequence: TGTGCCAGCAGCCACCGGGACAGCAAAAACATTCAGTACTTC. Residues: CASSHRDSKNIQYF.

The chain recombines TRBV9 with TRBJ1-4; D is unclear. V lost 0 bases and J 4 bases, leaving 10 bases between the germline ends. Germline loops: CDR1 SGDLS, CDR2 YYNGEE. The CDR3 is 15 amino acids. CDR3 protein: CASSVAARSNEKLFF. Written as DNA, the CDR3 is TGTGCCAGCAGCGTAGCGGCTAGGAGTAATGAAAAACTGTTTTTT.

V and J are TRBV5-8 and TRBJ1-5, with a tentative D call TRBD1 (5 bases). Germline V gene sequence: CDR1 SGHTS, CDR2 YDEGEE. The CDR3 covers 16 residues. The V and J ends lost 4 bases and 0 bases respectively, with 14 bases between them. The CDR3 coding sequence is TGTGCCAGCAGCGGGGTCGGGGGTAATAGCAATCAGCCCCAGCATTTT. This gives the protein CASSGVGGNSNQPQHF.

The CDR3 coding sequence is TGTGCCAGTAGTATGATCCAGGGTGGAAACACCATATATTTT. Residues: CASSMIQGGNTIYF. The chain has TRBV19 and TRBJ1-3; tentative D call: TRBD1 (5 bases). V lost 3 bases and J 3 bases, leaving 9 bases between the germline ends. Germline V gene lookup returns CDR1 LNHDA and CDR2 SQIVND (reference sequence). The CDR3 runs 14 residues.

CDR3 DNA: TGTGCCAGCAGCGTAGGGTCGAAGTACGAGCAGTACTTC. Its protein is CASSVGSKYEQYF. The rearrangement joins TRBV9 to TRBJ2-7; D gene uncertain. Germline assignment: CDR1 SGDLS and CDR2 YYNGEE. This CDR3 has 13 residues. V dropped 0 bases and J dropped 4 bases, with 8 bases sitting between them.

This rearrangement joins TRBV24-1 to TRBJ2-2; TRBD2 matches 8 bases. V lost 4 bases and J lost 3; bases outside the gene matches: 12. The CDR3 totals 18 residues. The germline V gene has CDR1 KGHDR and CDR2 SFDVKD. The chain's CDR3 is CATSDRPGSGGYTGELFF. In DNA form, the CDR3 reads TGTGCCACCAGTGACCGCCCGGGGAGCGGGGGATACACCGGGGAGCTGTTTTTT.

The table lists this clone with a count of one. The chain joins TRBV30 to TRBJ2-3; maybe TRBD1 (6 bases). The CDR3 consists of 11 residues. Trimming took off 2 bases at V and 14 bases at J, with 14 bases between the two ends. The V gene's germline CDR1 is GTSNPN and CDR2 SVGIG (reference sequence). As DNA, the CDR3 is TGTGCCTGGAGTACTGGACAGCCTGGGTATTTT. Amino acids: CAWSTGQPGYF.

The rearrangement links TRBV6-5 to TRBJ1-1; TRBD1 matches at 8 bases. This CDR3 comprises 14 residues. Germline CDR1 is MNHEY and CDR2 is SVGAGI. Trimming at V came to 4 bases and at J to 5 bases, leaving 6 bases not matched to a gene. The chain's CDR3 is CASSFQGAGTEAFF. DNA of the CDR3: TGTGCCAGCAGTTTTCAGGGGGCCGGTACTGAAGCTTTCTTT.

The chain combines TRBV7-3 with TRBJ2-1, with a possible D match to TRBD1 (5 bases). This CDR3 region has 15 residues. Germline values: CDR1 SGHTA, CDR2 FQGTGA. Between the trimmed V and J ends, which lost 0 bases and 1 base, there was a span of 7 bases. The CDR3: CASSLTQGSYNEQFF. The CDR3 region has the DNA TGTGCCAGCAGCTTAACGCAGGGTTCCTACAATGAGCAGTTCTTC. Using reference TRBV7-3 and TRBJ2-1 for the parts outside the CDR3, the full variable domain is GAGVSQTPSNKVTEKGKYVELRCDPISGHTALYWYRQSLGQGPEFLIYFQGTGAADDSGLPNDRFFAVRPEGSVSTLKIQRTERGDSAVYLCASSLTQGSYNEQFFGPGTRLTVL.